The TCR beta chain described here comes from a study of CD8 T cells in Susac syndrome. CDR1 LGHNT and CDR2 FRNRAP come from the germline V gene. Trimming at V came to 8 bases and at J to 4 bases, leaving 11 bases not matched to a gene. The CDR3 runs to 14 residues. Random hexamers were used to reverse transcribe about 0.5 to 1 ug of RNA. The CDR3 of TCR beta was amplified by immunoSEQ multiplex PCR across 54 Vbeta and 13 Jbeta. TCRdb analysed the immunoSEQ multiplex PCR reads with MiXCR anew, one entry per CDR3 protein. Of 80,000 or so distinct CDR3 sequences in the sample, around 93% were seen once. The V gene is TRBV12-5, the J gene TRBJ2-7, with TRBD1 identical over 7 bases. The sequenced material came from CD4+ T cells from PBMCs. This sequence originates from a human donor with Susac syndrome. CDR3 residues: CASRPGTAPYEQYF. The DNA of the CDR3 is TGTGCTAGTAGACCCGGGACAGCACCTTACGAGCAGTACTTC.